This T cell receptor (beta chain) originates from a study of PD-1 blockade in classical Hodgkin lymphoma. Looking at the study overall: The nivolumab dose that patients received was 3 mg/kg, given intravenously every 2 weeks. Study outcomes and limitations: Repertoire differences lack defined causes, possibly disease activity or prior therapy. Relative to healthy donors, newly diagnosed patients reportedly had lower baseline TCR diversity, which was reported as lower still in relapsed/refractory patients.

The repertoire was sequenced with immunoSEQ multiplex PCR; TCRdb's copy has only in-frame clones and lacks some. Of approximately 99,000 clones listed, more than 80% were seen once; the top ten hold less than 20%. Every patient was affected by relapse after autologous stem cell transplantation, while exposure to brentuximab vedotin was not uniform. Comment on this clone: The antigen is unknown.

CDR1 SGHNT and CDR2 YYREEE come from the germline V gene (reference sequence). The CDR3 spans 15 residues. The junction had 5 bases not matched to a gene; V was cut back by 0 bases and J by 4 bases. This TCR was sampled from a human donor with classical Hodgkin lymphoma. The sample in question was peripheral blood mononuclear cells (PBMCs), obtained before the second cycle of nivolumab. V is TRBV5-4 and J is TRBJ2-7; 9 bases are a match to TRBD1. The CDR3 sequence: CASSLVGTGLYEQYF. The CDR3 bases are TGTGCCAGCAGCTTGGTAGGGACAGGGCTATACGAGCAGTACTTC.